Following are 26 T cell receptor beta chains from one sample sequenced in a study of cytomegalovirus exposure and HLA in healthy donors. The PCR ran on 60 Vbeta and 13 Jbeta primers. The method was immunoSEQ multiplex PCR; TCRdb's version includes in-frame clones alone and lacks a portion of them. In the table there are 200,000 or so clones, around 81% of which are singletons. Material for sequencing was PBMCs. The receptors come from a woman aged 18-35 years in good health and CMV-seropositive.

The V and J genes are TRBV15 and TRBJ1-4, with TRBD1 identical over 7 bases. This CDR3 spans 15 amino acids. From germline, CDR1 is LNHNV and CDR2 YYDKDF (reference sequence). Trimming at V came to 0 bases and at J to 8 bases, leaving 6 bases not matched to a gene. The CDR3 sequence is CATSRESVQGEKLFF. CDR3 bases: TGTGCCACCAGCAGAGAGTCTGTACAGGGGGAAAAACTGTTTTTT.

The rearrangement uses TRBV10-2 and TRBJ2-3; maybe TRBD2 (7 bases). Trimming removed 3 bases from V and 1 base from J, with 14 bases in between. There are 16 residues in the CDR3. The germline V gene has CDR1 WSHSY and CDR2 SAAADI. The CDR3 DNA follows: TGCGCCAGCAGTGACCTGGCGGGGGCCCGCACAGATACGCAGTATTTT. Its translation: CASSDLAGARTDTQYF.

The chain employs TRBV4-2 and TRBJ2-1, with TRBD2 matching 9 bases. The germline V gene encodes CDR1 LGHNA and CDR2 YNFKEQ. The length of the CDR3 is 16 residues. Losses at the gene ends were 0 bases for V and 3 bases for J; bases not matched to a gene: 3. The CDR3 bases are TGTGCCAGCAGCCAAGAATGGCGGGGGGGCTACAATGAGCAGTTCTTC. Translated, it gives CASSQEWRGGYNEQFF.

The V gene is TRBV5-1, the J gene TRBJ1-2, with TRBD1 matching 7 bases. The CDR3 loop spans 12 amino acids. Germline CDR1 reads SGHRS; CDR2 reads YFSETQ. J was trimmed by 13 bases and V by 0 bases; bases with no gene match: 6. This chain's CDR3 is CASSLEGWTGTF. Written as DNA, the CDR3 is TGCGCCAGCAGCTTGGAGGGGTGGACAGGCACCTTC.

DNA of the CDR3: TGTGCCAGCAGACCCCCTCCCAGCGGGGGTCTCTCCTACAATGAGCAGTTCTTC. Translation: CASRPPPSGGLSYNEQFF. The V gene is TRBV7-9, the J gene TRBJ2-1, with 8 positions matching TRBD2. Germline V gives CDR1 SEHNR, CDR2 FQNEAQ (reference sequence). This CDR3 spans 18 amino acids. The V segment lost 6 bases and the J segment 0 bases; nucleotides outside the gene matches: 13.

The chain links TRBV5-1 to TRBJ2-6; D is undetermined. V lost 5 bases and J lost 2, with 11 bases in between. The CDR3 extends over 15 amino acids. Germline CDR1 SGHRS, CDR2 YFSETQ. The CDR3 nucleotides are TGCGCCAGCAGTGTGGGCAGAGCTGGGGCCAACGTCCTGACTTTC. Amino acids: CASSVGRAGANVLTF.

This clone was observed a few times. V gene TRBV29-1 combines with J gene TRBJ1-4; D is possibly TRBD1 (6 bases). CDR3 size: 15 residues. Germline V gene sequence: CDR1 SQVTM, CDR2 ANQGSEA. V lost 6 bases, J lost 6 bases, and 20 bases lay in between. The DNA for the CDR3 is TGCAGCGTCACCCGGGGGGCCCCTGGGTATGAAAAACTGTTTTTT. Translated: CSVTRGAPGYEKLFF.

The chain uses TRBV5-5 and TRBJ1-1, with TRBD1 matching over 8 bases. V dropped 2 bases and J dropped 5; count of bases not matched to a gene: 8. The CDR3 length is 15 residues. Germline assignment: CDR1 SGHKS and CDR2 YYEKEE (reference sequence). The CDR3 protein is CASSFPRTGWTEAFF. The CDR3 DNA is TGTGCCAGCAGCTTTCCTAGGACAGGGTGGACTGAAGCTTTCTTT.

The chain has TRBV7-3 and TRBJ2-5; D is perhaps TRBD1 (6 bases). V was pared by 5 bases and J by 4 bases, with 20 bases between. There are 16 residues in the CDR3. Germline V lookup: CDR1 SGHTA, CDR2 FQGTGA. The CDR3 DNA is TGTGCCAGCAGCGTGAGCGGTAGGGGGTTCGGAGAGACCCAGTACTTC. Amino acid sequence: CASSVSGRGFGETQYF.

The chain employs TRBV6-6 and TRBJ1-3, with unresolved D. The CDR3 contains 14 residues. V lost 0 bases to trimming and J lost 3 bases, with 6 bases between them. CDR1 and CDR2 (germline): MNHNY, SVGAGI (reference sequence). In DNA, the CDR3 is TGTGCCAGCAGTTACTCGAGAAGTGGAAACACCATATATTTT. Its translation: CASSYSRSGNTIYF.

This chain connects TRBV4-3 to TRBJ1-2; no reliable D call. The CDR3 sequence is 17 residues long. V shed 0 bases and J shed 7 bases, with 21 bases lying between them. Per germline, CDR1 LGHNA and CDR2 YSLEER. CDR3 DNA: TGCGCCAGCAGCCAAGACCCTCAGGAGGGTACAGTTTCTGGCTACACCTTC. Amino acid sequence: CASSQDPQEGTVSGYTF.

This chain links TRBV18 with TRBJ2-1; D is uncertain. Germline CDR1 KGHSH, CDR2 LQKENI. The CDR3 is made up of 12 amino acids. V lost 3 bases, J lost 7 bases, and 7 bases lay in between. The CDR3 loop reads CASSPERNEQFF. The CDR3 nucleotides read TGTGCCAGCTCACCCGAGAGGAATGAGCAGTTCTTC.

CDR3 DNA: TGTGCCAGCAGTGCTCGGGGTGGTGGCTACGAGCAGTACTTC. It specifies CASSARGGGYEQYF. J is TRBJ2-7 and V is TRBV6-5; maybe TRBD2 (5 bases). Germline CDR1 MNHEY, CDR2 SVGAGI. Trimming took 5 bases from V and 3 from J, leaving 14 bases between them. This CDR3 is built from 14 residues.

The chain combines TRBV11-2 with TRBJ1-3; D is possibly TRBD1 (5 bases). Per germline, CDR1 SGHAT and CDR2 FQNNGV. V lost 0 bases to trimming and J lost 4 bases, with 13 bases between them. The CDR3 runs 16 residues. The DNA of the CDR3 is TGTGCCAGCAGCTTAGACAGGGCGGGAACGGGAAACACCATATATTTT. Translated: CASSLDRAGTGNTIYF.

CDR3 sequence (DNA): TGCGCCAGCAGCCAAGATGTCCCCAGATTCTATGGCTACACCTTC. This sequence encodes CASSQDVPRFYGYTF. The genes are TRBV4-3 and TRBJ1-2; D unclear. The germline gives CDR1 LGHNA, CDR2 YSLEER. The CDR3 extends over 15 amino acids. Deletions cut 0 bases from V and 4 bases from J, with 12 bases between.

This chain joins TRBV7-2 and TRBJ2-5, with 8 bases lining up with TRBD2. This CDR3 has 12 amino acids. V gave up 6 bases and J gave up 9 bases; unmatched junction bases: 6. Germline CDR1 is SGHTA and CDR2 is FQGNSA. CDR3 coding DNA: TGTGCCAGCAGTTCCCCCGGGGGGGCCCAGTACTTC. Translated, it gives CASSSPGGAQYF.

The chain is built from TRBV7-9 and TRBJ2-2; 8 nucleotides agree with TRBD1. After removal of 5 bases from V and 6 bases from J, the junction contained 11 bases not matched to a gene. The CDR3 is 16 residues long. In germline, CDR1 is SEHNR, CDR2 FQNEAQ (reference sequence). The CDR3 region is CASSPRTGNFSGELFF. CDR3 DNA: TGTGCCAGCAGCCCGCGGACAGGGAATTTTTCCGGGGAGCTGTTTTTT.

The rearrangement links TRBV18 to TRBJ2-3, with TRBD1 matching 10 bases. Germline V CDR1 and CDR2: KGHSH, LQKENI. Germline trimming cut 0 bases from V and 2 bases from J; bases unmatched to any gene: 8. The CDR3 totals 18 residues. Here the CDR3 reads CASSPPNYGTGVTDTQYF. DNA for the CDR3: TGTGCCAGCTCACCACCGAATTACGGGACAGGGGTCACAGATACGCAGTATTTT. The variable domain in full, completed from reference TRBV18 and TRBJ2-3, reads NAGVMQNPRHLVRRRGQEARLRCSPMKGHSHVYWYRQLPEEGLKFMVYLQKENIIDESGMPKERFSAEFPKEGPSILRIQQVVRGDSAAYFCASSPPNYGTGVTDTQYFGPGTRLTVL.

V and J are TRBV7-2 and TRBJ2-3, with 10 nucleotides matching TRBD2. The CDR3 runs to 16 residues. CDR1 is SGHTA and CDR2 is FQGNSA in the germline V gene. Germline trimming cut 0 bases from V and 5 bases from J; bases unmatched to any gene: 5. For the CDR3, the DNA is TGTGCCAGCAGCTTAGCAATAGCGGGGGGTGAAGATACGCAGTATTTT. Translated, it gives CASSLAIAGGEDTQYF. Complete variable domain (other parts from reference TRBV7-2 and TRBJ2-3): GAGVSQSPSNKVTEKGKDVELRCDPISGHTALYWYRQSLGQGLEFLIYFQGNSAPDKSGLPSDRFSAERTGGSVSTLTIQRTQQEDSAVYLCASSLAIAGGEDTQYFGPGTRLTVL.

The V call is TRBV27, the J call TRBJ2-3, with 8 bases fitting TRBD1. Germline CDR1 is MNHEY and CDR2 is SMNVEV (reference sequence). The CDR3 loop spans 14 amino acids. With V trimmed by 6 bases and J by 2 bases, 4 bases remained unmatched. The CDR3 spells CASRQDRDTDTQYF. CDR3 nucleotide sequence: TGTGCCAGCAGACAGGACAGGGACACAGATACGCAGTATTTT.

The rearrangement uses TRBV21-1 and TRBJ1-2. TRBV21-1 is labeled a pseudogene. CDR3 length equals 17 residues. For the CDR3, the DNA is TGTGCCAGCAGCAAAGAAAAAGGCGGTCAGTTCTCCTACGGCTACACCTTC. It yields the protein CASSKEKGGQFSYGYTF.

Remarks on this clone: This specimen includes other DNA sequences encoding the same CDR3. This chain uses TRBV11-2 with TRBJ1-6, with D hard to call. The germline V gene has CDR1 SGHAT and CDR2 FQNNGV. Trimming cost V 3 bases and J 7 bases, with 4 bases left between them. This CDR3 is built from 12 residues. CDR3 nucleotide sequence: TGTGCCAGCAGCTTGAGAAATTCACCCCTCCACTTT. It translates to CASSLRNSPLHF.

The V call is TRBV6-5, the J call TRBJ1-2; the match to TRBD1 covers 7 bases. Germline loops: CDR1 MNHEY, CDR2 SVGAGI. V was pared by 2 bases and J by 6 bases, with 3 bases of the junction left unmatched. The CDR3 covers 13 residues. The CDR3 reads CASSYRGQNGYTF. The DNA of the CDR3 is TGTGCCAGCAGTTACAGGGGGCAGAATGGCTACACCTTC.

The chain employs TRBV6-5 and TRBJ2-3; possibly TRBD2 for D (5 bases). CDR3 size: 13 residues. Germline CDR1 reads MNHEY; CDR2 reads SVGAGI. V was shortened by 6 bases and J by 6 bases, with 13 bases between the two germline ends. The CDR3 DNA is TGTGCCAGCAGCCCTACGCCGGGGGATACGCAGTATTTT. Translation: CASSPTPGDTQYF.

V gene TRBV6-6 combines with J gene TRBJ2-2; D uncertain. Germline CDR1 MNHNY, CDR2 SVGAGI (reference sequence). The CDR3 spans 15 residues. The V end was cut by 0 bases, the J end by 1 base, with 6 bases between. CDR3 sequence (DNA): TGTGCCAGCAGTTACTCGCCCGGGAACACCGGGGAGCTGTTTTTT. This gives the protein CASSYSPGNTGELFF.

This chain links TRBV11-1 with TRBJ2-1; 8 positions match TRBD1. The CDR3 totals 15 residues. Germline V gene data show CDR1 as SGHAT and CDR2 as FQDESV (reference sequence). The J segment lost 0 bases and the V segment lost 2 bases, leaving 0 bases of the junction unmatched. The chain's CDR3 is CASSLTGGSYNEQFF. CDR3 bases: TGTGCCAGCAGCTTAACAGGGGGCTCCTACAATGAGCAGTTCTTC.